The sequence of this T cell receptor (beta chain) was determined in a study of T cells in Graves' hyperthyroidism and ophthalmopathy. Background on the study: Peripheral blood draws took place at initial diagnosis, ahead of any treatment.

V trimming: 3 bases; J trimming: 7 bases; junction bases outside the gene matches: 6. The CDR3 has 15 amino acids. Germline CDR1 and CDR2: SGHTA and FQGNSA. This clonotype was counted at least ten times. It was RNA transcripts that yielded the amplified TCR beta CDR3 regions. The primer set for the first-round RT-PCR of the TCR CDR3 was HTBI. TCRdb re-called the multiplex PCR reads with MiXCR, one entry per CDR3 protein. The sample includes fewer than 450,000 distinct CDR3 sequences, about 17% of them seen just once. The blood sample dates from first hyperthyroidism diagnosis, preceding any ophthalmopathy symptoms.

The chain carries TRBV7-2 and TRBJ2-2; 9 nucleotides align to TRBD2. The receptor was isolated from a woman in her 30s with Graves' hyperthyroidism that later progressed to Graves' ophthalmopathy. Sequenced sample: blood. The CDR3 sequence is CASSFGLAKDGELFF. The DNA for the CDR3 is TGTGCCAGCAGCTTCGGACTAGCGAAGGACGGGGAGCTGTTTTTT. Full variable domain (outside the CDR3, taken from reference TRBV7-2 and TRBJ2-2): GAGVSQSPSNKVTEKGKDVELRCDPISGHTALYWYRQSLGQGLEFLIYFQGNSAPDKSGLPSDRFSAERTGGSVSTLTIQRTQQEDSAVYLCASSFGLAKDGELFFGEGSRLTVL.